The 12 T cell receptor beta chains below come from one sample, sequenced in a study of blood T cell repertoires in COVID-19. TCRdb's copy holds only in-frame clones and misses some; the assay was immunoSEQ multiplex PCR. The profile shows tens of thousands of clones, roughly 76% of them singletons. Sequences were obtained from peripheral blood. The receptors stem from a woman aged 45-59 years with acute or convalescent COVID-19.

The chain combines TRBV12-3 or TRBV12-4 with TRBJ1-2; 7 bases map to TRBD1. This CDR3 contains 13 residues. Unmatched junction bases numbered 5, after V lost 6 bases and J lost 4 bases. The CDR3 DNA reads TGTGCCAGCAGCCTAGACAGGGTCTATGGCTACACCTTC. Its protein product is CASSLDRVYGYTF.

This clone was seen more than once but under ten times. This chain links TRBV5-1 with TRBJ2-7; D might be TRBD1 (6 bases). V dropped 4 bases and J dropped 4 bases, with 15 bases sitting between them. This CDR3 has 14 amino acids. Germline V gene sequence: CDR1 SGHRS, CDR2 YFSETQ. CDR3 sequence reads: CASSPQGSTYEQYF. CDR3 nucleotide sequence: TGCGCCAGCAGCCCCCAGGGGAGCACTTACGAGCAGTACTTC.

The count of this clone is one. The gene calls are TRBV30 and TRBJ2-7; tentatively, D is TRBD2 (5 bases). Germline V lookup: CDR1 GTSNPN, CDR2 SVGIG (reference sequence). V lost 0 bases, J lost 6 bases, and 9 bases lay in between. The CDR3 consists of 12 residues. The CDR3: CAWSVRGSEQYF. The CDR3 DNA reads TGTGCCTGGAGTGTACGGGGTAGCGAGCAGTACTTC.

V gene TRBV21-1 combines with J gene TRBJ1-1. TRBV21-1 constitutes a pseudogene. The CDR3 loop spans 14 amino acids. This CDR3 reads CASSKVPGNTEAFF. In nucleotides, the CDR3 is TGTGCCAGCAGCAAAGTACCGGGGAACACTGAAGCTTTCTTT.

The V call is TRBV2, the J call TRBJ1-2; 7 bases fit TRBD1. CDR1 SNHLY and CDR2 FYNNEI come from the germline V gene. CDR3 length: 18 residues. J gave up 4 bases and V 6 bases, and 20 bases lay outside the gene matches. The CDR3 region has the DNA TGTGCCAGCAGGCCCCTTGGGACAGATATCGTCCGTATCTATGGCTACACCTTC. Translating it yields CASRPLGTDIVRIYGYTF.

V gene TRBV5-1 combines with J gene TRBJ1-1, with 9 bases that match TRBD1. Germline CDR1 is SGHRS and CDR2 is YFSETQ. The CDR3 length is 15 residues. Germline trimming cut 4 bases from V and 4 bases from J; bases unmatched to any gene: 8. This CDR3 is CASSKSTGGFTEAFF. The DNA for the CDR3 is TGCGCCAGCAGCAAATCGACAGGGGGTTTCACTGAAGCTTTCTTT.

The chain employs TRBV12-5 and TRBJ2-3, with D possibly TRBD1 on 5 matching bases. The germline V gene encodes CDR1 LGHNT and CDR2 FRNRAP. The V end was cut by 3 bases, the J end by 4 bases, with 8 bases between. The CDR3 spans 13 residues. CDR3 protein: CASGFRGSDTQYF. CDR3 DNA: TGTGCTAGTGGTTTTAGGGGTTCAGATACGCAGTATTTT.

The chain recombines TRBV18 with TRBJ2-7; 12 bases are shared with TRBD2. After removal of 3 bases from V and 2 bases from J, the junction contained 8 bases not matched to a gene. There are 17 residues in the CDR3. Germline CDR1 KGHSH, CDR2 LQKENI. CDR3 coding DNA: TGTGCCAGCTCACCCCCCGGACTAGCGGGACAAACCTACGAGCAGTACTTC. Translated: CASSPPGLAGQTYEQYF.

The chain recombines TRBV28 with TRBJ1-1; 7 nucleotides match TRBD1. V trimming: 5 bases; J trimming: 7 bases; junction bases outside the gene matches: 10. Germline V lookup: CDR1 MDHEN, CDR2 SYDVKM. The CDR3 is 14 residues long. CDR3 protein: CASSLTGSGIEAFF. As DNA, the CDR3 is TGTGCCAGCAGTCTGACAGGGTCAGGGATTGAAGCTTTCTTT. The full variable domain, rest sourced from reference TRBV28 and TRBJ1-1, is DVKVTQSSRYLVKRTGEKVFLECVQDMDHENMFWYRQDPGLGLRLIYFSYDVKMKEKGDIPEGYSVSREKKERFSLILESASTNQTSMYLCASSLTGSGIEAFFGQGTRLTVV.

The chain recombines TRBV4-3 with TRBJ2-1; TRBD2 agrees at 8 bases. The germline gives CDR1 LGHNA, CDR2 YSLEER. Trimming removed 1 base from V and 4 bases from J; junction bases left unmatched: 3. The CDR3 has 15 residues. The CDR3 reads CASSQGAGGYNEQFF. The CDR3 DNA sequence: TGCGCCAGCAGCCAAGGCGCGGGGGGATACAATGAGCAGTTCTTC.

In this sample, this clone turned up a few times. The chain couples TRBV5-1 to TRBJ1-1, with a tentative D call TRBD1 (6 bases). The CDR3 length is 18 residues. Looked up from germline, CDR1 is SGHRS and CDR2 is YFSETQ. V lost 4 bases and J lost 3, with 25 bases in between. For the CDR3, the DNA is TGCGCCAGCAGCCCCCAAGGAGGGGGGGCGCAGAAGGACACTGAAGCTTTCTTT. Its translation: CASSPQGGGAQKDTEAFF.

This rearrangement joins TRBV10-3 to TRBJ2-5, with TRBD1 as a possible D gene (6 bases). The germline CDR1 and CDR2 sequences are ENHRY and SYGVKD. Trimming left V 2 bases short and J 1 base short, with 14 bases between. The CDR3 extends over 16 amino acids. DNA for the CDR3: TGTGCCATCAGTGAGGCAAAGGACAGCTTCCAAGAGACCCAGTACTTC. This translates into CAISEAKDSFQETQYF.